Described below is a single T cell receptor beta chain sequence and its context. The record originates from a study of hypomethylating agent response in myelodysplastic syndrome. Study information: Mean age was around 70 +/- 6 years; diploid cytogenetics predominated. Complete response or hematologic improvement counted as response; others were non-responders.

V was shortened by 4 bases and J by 0 bases, with 17 bases between the two germline ends. Germline V gives CDR1 SGHTA, CDR2 FQGNSA. The CDR3 length is 17 residues. The table came from immunoSEQ multiplex PCR; TCRdb's copy has only in-frame clones and leaves some out. This repertoire shows roughly 9,300 clones, around 80% found once; its top ten account for approximately 4%. The genes are TRBV7-2 and TRBJ2-3; D might be TRBD2 (7 bases). The specimen comprised bone marrow, sampled before or after starting hypomethylating agent treatment for myelodysplastic syndrome (not recorded which). The source is a human donor with myelodysplastic syndrome. The DNA for the CDR3 is TGTGCCAGCAGCTACGGGGGGCAGGGAGCCAGCACAGATACGCAGTATTTT. Translation: CASSYGGQGASTDTQYF.